A single sample is the source of the 3 T cell receptor beta chains below, sequenced in a study of blood T cell repertoires in COVID-19 (dated by TCRdb to the early 2020s). The method was the immunoSEQ multiplex PCR assay. TCRdb stores this immuneACCESS table with in-frame sequences only. Part of the clones is absent; in the studies checked, under half of the shortfall reflects unresolved V genes, and no reason is known for the rest. This sample gives under 300,000 clones in total; about nine tenths of them show up just once. Of the sample, less than 2.5% is held by the ten largest clones. Sequencing was done on a sample of peripheral blood. The receptors stem from a man aged 45-65 years with acute or convalescent COVID-19.

This sequence joins TRBV27 and TRBJ2-7, with D perhaps matching TRBD1 (5 bases). V lost 4 bases to trimming and J lost 3 bases, with 10 bases between them. Germline-derived CDR1 and CDR2 are MNHEY and SMNVEV (reference sequence). The CDR3 sequence is 13 residues long. Here the CDR3 DNA reads TGTGCCAGCAGTTCCCTCAGGGTCTACGAGCAGTACTTC. Amino acid sequence: CASSSLRVYEQYF.

The chain links TRBV7-9 to TRBJ1-6; D may be TRBD1 (5 bases). CDR3 length equals 15 residues. Germline CDR1 SEHNR, CDR2 FQNEAQ (reference sequence). The V end lost 2 bases, the J end lost 8 bases, and 13 bases lay between the germline ends. CDR3 amino acids: CASSLNGGYYSPLHF. CDR3 sequence (DNA): TGTGCCAGCAGCTTAAACGGGGGTTATTATTCACCCCTCCACTTT. The full variable domain, its missing parts supplied by reference TRBV7-9 and TRBJ1-6, is DTGVSQNPRHKITKRGQNVTFRCDPISEHNRLYWYRQTLGQGPEFLTYFQNEAQLEKSRLLSDRFSAERPKGSFSTLEIQRTEQGDSAMYLCASSLNGGYYSPLHFGNGTRLTVT.

The genes are TRBV19 and TRBJ1-3; tentative D call: TRBD1 (5 bases). The germline V gene encodes CDR1 LNHDA and CDR2 SQIVND (reference sequence). This CDR3 region has 15 residues. Deletions cut 4 bases from V and 4 bases from J, with 14 bases between. CDR3 loop: CASSNPAGRGNTIYF. CDR3 nucleotide sequence: TGTGCCAGTAGTAATCCCGCGGGACGGGGAAACACCATATATTTT.